This T cell receptor (beta chain) was sequenced for a study of cytomegalovirus exposure and HLA in healthy donors. Overall study results and limits: Clonal expansion was found to be greater in HLA-associated TCR beta chains than in equally common others in a later analysis.

This clone was recorded once. Its antigen is as yet unknown. Germline lookup yields CDR1 SGHTA and CDR2 FQGTGA. Trimming shortened V by 4 bases and J by 3 bases, and 10 bases separated the two germline ends. The CDR3 has 15 amino acids. With 60 Vbeta and 13 Jbeta primers, the PCR was carried out. Per the original methods: In a later analysis, of tens of millions of unique beta chains, roughly 10 million appeared in at least two donors. Data came from immunoSEQ multiplex PCR; TCRdb stores just in-frame clones and leaves some out. V and J calls and clone size are those listed in that table; D and trimming were worked out from the DNA. The sample contains about 72,000 clones, around 82% of which appear only once.

The rearrangement links TRBV7-3 to TRBJ1-6; no firm D call. Sequenced input: PBMCs. The source is a man aged 35-49 years in good health and CMV-seronegative. The CDR3 sequence: CASSSQAGYNSPLHF. The CDR3 DNA sequence: TGTGCCAGCAGCTCCCAGGCGGGCTATAATTCACCCCTCCACTTT.